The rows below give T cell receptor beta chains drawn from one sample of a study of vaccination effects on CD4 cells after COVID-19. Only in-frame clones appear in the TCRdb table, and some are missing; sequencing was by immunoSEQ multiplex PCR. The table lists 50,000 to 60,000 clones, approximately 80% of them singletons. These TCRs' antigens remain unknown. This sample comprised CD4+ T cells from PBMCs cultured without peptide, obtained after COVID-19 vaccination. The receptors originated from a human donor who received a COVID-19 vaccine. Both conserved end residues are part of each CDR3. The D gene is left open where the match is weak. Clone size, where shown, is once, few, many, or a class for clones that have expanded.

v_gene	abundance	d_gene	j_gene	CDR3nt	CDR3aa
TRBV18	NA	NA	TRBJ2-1	TGTGCCAGCTCACCTGGGACGGTCTCCTACAATGAGCAGTTCTTC	CASSPGTVSYNEQFF
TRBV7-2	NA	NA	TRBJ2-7	TGTGCCAGCAGCTTAAGGTACGAGCAGTACTTC	CASSLRYEQYF
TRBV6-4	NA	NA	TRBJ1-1	TGTGCCAGCAGTGAACCGGGACGGATGAACACTGAAGCTTTCTTT	CASSEPGRMNTEAFF
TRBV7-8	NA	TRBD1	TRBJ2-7	TGTGCCAGCAGCTTTGGGACAGGGGGCCACTACGAGCAGTACTTC	CASSFGTGGHYEQYF
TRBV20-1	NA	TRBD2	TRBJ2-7	TGCAGTGCTGGGAGGGAGTACGAGCAGTACTTC	CSAGREYEQYF
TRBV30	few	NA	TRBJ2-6	TGTGCCTGGAGTGTACTCGGCTCTGGGGCCAACGTCCTGACTTTC	CAWSVLGSGANVLTF
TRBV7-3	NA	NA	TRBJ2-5	TGTGCCAGCAGCCCGTCGGGCCTTGGAGAGACCCAGTACTTC	CASSPSGLGETQYF
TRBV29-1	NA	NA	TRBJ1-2	TGCAGCGGAACTACAGCGGGCTATGGCTACACCTTC	CSGTTAGYGYTF
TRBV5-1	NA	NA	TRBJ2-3	TGCGCCAGCAGCTTGGGCGGGAACACAGATACGCAGTATTTT	CASSLGGNTDTQYF
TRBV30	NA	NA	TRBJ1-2	TGTGCCTTCAGGGCGCTTAACTATGGCTACACCTTC	CAFRALNYGYTF
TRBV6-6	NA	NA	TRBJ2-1	TGTGCCAGCAGTTCCGGATTCAATGAGCAGTTCTTC	CASSSGFNEQFF
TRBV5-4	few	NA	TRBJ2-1	TGTGCCAGCAGCTCGCAGGGAATCAATGAGCAGTTCTTC	CASSSQGINEQFF
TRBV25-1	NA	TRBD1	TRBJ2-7	TGTGCCAGCAGGGAGACAGGGTGGTACGAGCAGTACTTC	CASRETGWYEQYF
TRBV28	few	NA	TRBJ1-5	TGTGCCAGCAGTTTATTTAGCGGAAACTCTTATAGCAATCAGCCCCAGCATTTT	CASSLFSGNSYSNQPQHF
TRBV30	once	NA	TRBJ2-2	TGTGCCTGGAGTAGGGGGACCGGGGAGCTGTTTTTT	CAWSRGTGELFF
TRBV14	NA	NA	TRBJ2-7	TGTGCCAGCAGCCAAGATGGGGCCAAAACCTACGAGCAGTACTTC	CASSQDGAKTYEQYF
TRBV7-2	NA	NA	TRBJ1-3	TGTGCCAGCAGCTTTGGCGGACCCTCTGGAAACACCATATATTTT	CASSFGGPSGNTIYF
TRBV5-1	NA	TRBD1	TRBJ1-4	TGCGCCAGCAGCTTCAGACAGGGGAGGAGTGAAAAACTGTTTTTT	CASSFRQGRSEKLFF
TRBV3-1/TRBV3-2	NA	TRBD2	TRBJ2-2	TGTGCCAGCAGCCTTACAGCGGGGGGAGCCGGGGAGCTGTTTTTT	CASSLTAGGAGELFF
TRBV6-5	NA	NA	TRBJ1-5	TGTGCCAGCAGTCATAAGGGCTATAGCAATCAGCCCCAGCATTTT	CASSHKGYSNQPQHF
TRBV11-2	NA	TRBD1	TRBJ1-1	TGTGCCAGCAGCCACAGGGGGGTGGATGTTCGGAACACTGAAGCTTTCTTT	CASSHRGVDVRNTEAFF
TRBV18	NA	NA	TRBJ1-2	TGTGCCAGCTCAAGAGGGGAGCACTATGGCTACACCTTC	CASSRGEHYGYTF
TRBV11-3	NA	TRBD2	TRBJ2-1	TGTGCCAGCAGCTTAGGGGGCGGGGGGGAAAATGAGCAGTTCTTC	CASSLGGGGENEQFF
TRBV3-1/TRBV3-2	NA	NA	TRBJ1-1	TGTGCCAGCAGCCAAGCGGGGGGAAGGGGTGAAGCTTTCTTT	CASSQAGGRGEAFF
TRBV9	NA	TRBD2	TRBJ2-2	TGTGCCAGCAGCGTAGCTTTGACCACCGGCGGTCTAGCGGGAGGGCCTGGCGGGGAGCTGTTTTTT	CASSVALTTGGLAGGPGGELFF
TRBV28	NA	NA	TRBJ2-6	TGTGCCAGCAGTTCGGAAGGACTGACACTATTCTCTGGGGCCAACGTCCTGACTTTC	CASSSEGLTLFSGANVLTF
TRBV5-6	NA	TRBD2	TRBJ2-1	TGTGCCAGCAGCCGGCGGGTACGACTAGCGGGAGGATCTCCCAATGAGCAGTTCTTC	CASSRRVRLAGGSPNEQFF
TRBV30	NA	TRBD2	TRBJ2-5	TGTGCCTGGAGCCCGGGACTAGCTACTAGGGAGACCCAGTACTTC	CAWSPGLATRETQYF
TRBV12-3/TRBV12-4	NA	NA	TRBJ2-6	TGTGCCAGCAGTGCTTCGGGGGCCAACGTCCTGACTTTC	CASSASGANVLTF
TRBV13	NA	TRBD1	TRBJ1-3	TGTGCCAGCAGCTCAACGGGACAGACCTCTGGAAACACCATATATTTT	CASSSTGQTSGNTIYF
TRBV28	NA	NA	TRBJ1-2	TGTGCCAGCACCCAGAGATATAACTATGGCTACACCTTC	CASTQRYNYGYTF
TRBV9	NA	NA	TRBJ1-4	TGTGCCAGCAGCGCCGGATTGGCAACTAATGAAAAACTGTTTTTT	CASSAGLATNEKLFF
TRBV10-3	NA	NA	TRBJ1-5	TGTGCCATCAGTGAAACCCTTAGCAATCAGCCCCAGCATTTT	CAISETLSNQPQHF
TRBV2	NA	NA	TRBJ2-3	TGTGCCAGCAGGGGGGGCACAGATACGCAGTATTTT	CASRGGTDTQYF
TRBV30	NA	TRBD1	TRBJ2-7	TGTGCCTGGGGACAGGGCGGGTTAGAGCAGTACTTC	CAWGQGGLEQYF
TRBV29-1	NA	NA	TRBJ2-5	TGCAGCGGTGCAGGGATGGGGGAGACCCAGTACTTC	CSGAGMGETQYF
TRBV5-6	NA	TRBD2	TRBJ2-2	TGTGCCAGCAGCTCCGGTCCCGGGAGGACCGGGGAGCTGTTTTTT	CASSSGPGRTGELFF
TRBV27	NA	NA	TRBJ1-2	TGTGCCAGCAGTCCCCGGCATGGCTACACCTTC	CASSPRHGYTF
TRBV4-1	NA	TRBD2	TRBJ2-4	TGCGCCAGCAGCCCCCCGGGACTAGCGGAAAACATTCAGTACTTC	CASSPPGLAENIQYF
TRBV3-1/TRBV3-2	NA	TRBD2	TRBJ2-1	TGTGCCAGCAGTCCTAACCTTATTAGCGGGGGTCTCTTC	CASSPNLISGGLF
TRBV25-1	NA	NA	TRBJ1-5	TGTGCCAGCAGTGGCCCAAATCAGCCCCAGCATTTT	CASSGPNQPQHF
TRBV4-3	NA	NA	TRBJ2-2	TGCGCCAGCAGCCAAGATTTTGGTGGGACCGGGGAGCTGTTTTTT	CASSQDFGGTGELFF
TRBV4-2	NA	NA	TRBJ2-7	TGTGCCAGCAGCCAAGCACGGAGTTACGAGCAGTACTTC	CASSQARSYEQYF
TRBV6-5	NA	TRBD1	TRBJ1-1	TGTGCCAGCAGCCCGGGACAGGAAAACACTGAAGCTTTCTTT	CASSPGQENTEAFF
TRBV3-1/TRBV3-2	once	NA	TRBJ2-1	TGTGCCAGCAGCCACCTGATGAGGGGGGCCAATGAGCAGTTCTTC	CASSHLMRGANEQFF
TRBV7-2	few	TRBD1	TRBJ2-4	TGTGCCAGCAGCTTACCAGGGGGATGGAACATTCAGTACTTC	CASSLPGGWNIQYF
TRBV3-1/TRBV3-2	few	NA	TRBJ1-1	TGTGCCAGCAGCCAAGTTGGGAGAGGGGCCACTGAAGCTTTCTTT	CASSQVGRGATEAFF
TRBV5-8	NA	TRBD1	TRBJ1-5	TGTGCCAGCAGCTTGGCCAGGGACAGGGGAAGTGGTCGCAATCAGCCCCAGCATTTT	CASSLARDRGSGRNQPQHF
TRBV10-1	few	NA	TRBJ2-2	TGCGCCAGCAGACAGTCCCTGAACACCGGGGAGCTGTTTTTT	CASRQSLNTGELFF
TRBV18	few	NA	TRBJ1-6	TGTGCCAGCTCACCGACAGGATCCTCCTATAATTCACCCCTCCACTTT	CASSPTGSSYNSPLHF
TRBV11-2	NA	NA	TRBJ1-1	TGTGCCAGCAGCTTACTCTACGGGTCCGGAGCTTTCTTT	CASSLLYGSGAFF
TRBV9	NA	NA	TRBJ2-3	TGTGCCAGCAGCGTAGGGGGAGGCCCTGTGGATACGCAGTATTTT	CASSVGGGPVDTQYF
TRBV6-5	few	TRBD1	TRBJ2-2	TGTGCCAGCAGTCTGGACAGGCGGGGGGAGCTGTTTTTT	CASSLDRRGELFF